This T cell receptor (beta chain) derives from a study of OX40 agonist ivuxolimab in advanced cancers. The overall study: Three patients had partial responses: one hepatocellular carcinoma, two cutaneous melanoma.

Using immunoSEQ multiplex PCR, the repertoire was profiled, and TCRdb retains in-frame clones only, with some absent. The table lists about 28,000 clones, approximately 83% of them singletons, with more than 25% in the top ten. V lost 2 bases to trimming and J lost 7 bases, with 3 bases between them. Germline assignment: CDR1 WSHSY and CDR2 SAAADI. This CDR3 has 11 residues. Autoimmune disease history or systemic immunosuppression led to patient exclusion. Sample: CD4+ or CD8+ T cells sorted from blood, taken in a trial of the OX40 agonist ivuxolimab. The chain joins TRBV10-2 to TRBJ2-1; D not resolved. The sequence came from an adult with an advanced solid tumor such as melanoma, head and neck, liver or kidney cancer. CDR3 DNA sequence: TGCGCCAGCAGTGAGGGGAATGAGCAGTTCTTC. Encoded protein: CASSEGNEQFF.